This passage covers 16 T cell receptor beta chains from one sample sequenced in a study of blood T cell repertoires in COVID-19. The table came from immunoSEQ multiplex PCR; TCRdb's copy has only in-frame clones and leaves some out. The table lists roughly 430,000 clones, over 75% of them singletons. What was sequenced was PBMCs or T cells enriched from blood (not recorded which). The receptors were gathered from a woman in her thirties or forties with acute COVID-19.

This clone came up once. V and J are TRBV18 and TRBJ1-5; 8 bases agree with TRBD1. V trimming: 4 bases; J trimming: 4 bases; junction bases outside the gene matches: 3. Germline assignment: CDR1 KGHSH and CDR2 LQKENI. The CDR3 loop spans 14 amino acids. CDR3 region: CASSRDRGNQPQHF. In DNA form, the CDR3 reads TGTGCCAGCTCACGCGACAGGGGTAATCAGCCCCAGCATTTT.

This sequence joins TRBV6-2 or TRBV6-3 and TRBJ2-1; 15 bases are a match to TRBD2. With V trimmed by 6 bases and J by 6 bases, 9 bases remained unmatched. The CDR3 spans 17 residues. CDR1 and CDR2 (germline): MNHEY, SVGEGT. The CDR3 bases are TGTGCCAGCAGCGGACTAGCGGGGGGGCCGTTATTCAATGAGCAGTTCTTC. Protein: CASSGLAGGPLFNEQFF.

This sequence joins TRBV7-2 and TRBJ2-1, with D uncertain. The V end was cut by 5 bases, the J end by 0 bases, with 11 bases between. The CDR3 is 15 amino acids. The V gene's germline CDR1 is SGHTA and CDR2 FQGNSA. CDR3 region: CASSLIRSSYNEQFF. DNA of the CDR3: TGTGCCAGCAGCCTGATAAGGAGCTCCTACAATGAGCAGTTCTTC.

The chain combines TRBV11-2 with TRBJ1-1; D not certain. Trimming cost V 10 bases and J 1 base, with 16 bases left between them. This CDR3 is 14 amino acids long. Germline CDR1 is SGHAT and CDR2 is FQNNGV. The CDR3 region has the DNA TGTGCCACCCACTCCCTGTGGGCGAACACTGAAGCTTTCTTT. Protein: CATHSLWANTEAFF.

The gene calls are TRBV6-6 and TRBJ1-2; the D gene is possibly TRBD1 (6 bases). Germline assignment: CDR1 MNHNY and CDR2 SVGAGI (reference sequence). The CDR3 runs to 14 residues. V lost 1 base and J lost 5, with 11 bases in between. The CDR3 is CASSYYRDQYGYTF. As DNA, the CDR3 is TGTGCCAGCAGTTACTACAGGGACCAGTATGGCTACACCTTC.

The chain carries TRBV19 and TRBJ1-1; D is undetermined. The CDR3 contains 13 residues. Germline V lookup: CDR1 LNHDA, CDR2 SQIVND (reference sequence). V was pared by 3 bases and J by 2 bases, with 7 bases between. The CDR3 loop is CASSIQDNTEAFF. CDR3 in DNA: TGTGCCAGTAGTATCCAGGATAACACTGAAGCTTTCTTT.

This clone was observed a handful of times. V and J are TRBV4-2 and TRBJ2-3; 14 bases are a match to TRBD2. The germline V gene encodes CDR1 LGHNA and CDR2 YNFKEQ. CDR3 length: 16 amino acids. Unmatched junction bases numbered 2, after V lost 3 bases and J lost 3 bases. Here the CDR3 reads CASSHRTSGGTDTQYF. The DNA of the CDR3 is TGTGCCAGCAGCCATAGGACTAGCGGGGGGACAGATACGCAGTATTTT.

This chain uses TRBV3-1 (or the pseudogene TRBV3-2) with TRBJ1-1; the match to TRBD1 covers 7 bases. CDR1 and CDR2 from the germline V gene are LGHDT and YNNKEL (reference sequence). V gave up 7 bases and J gave up 5 bases; unmatched junction bases: 1. The CDR3 loop spans 11 amino acids. CDR3 residues: CASTGGTEAFF. CDR3 bases: TGTGCCAGCACAGGGGGTACTGAAGCTTTCTTT.

This chain uses TRBV5-1 with TRBJ1-5; unclear D gene. In germline, CDR1 is SGHRS, CDR2 YFSETQ. V lost 2 bases and J lost 6, with 12 bases in between. The CDR3 consists of 14 residues. In DNA form, the CDR3 reads TGCGCCAGCAGCTTCAGACACGGCAGTCAGCCCCAGCATTTT. Translating it yields CASSFRHGSQPQHF.

This clone occurred once. The V call is TRBV2, the J call TRBJ1-1, with 7 bases fitting TRBD1. With 7 bases clipped from V and 5 bases from J, the junction kept 10 bases outside the gene matches. The CDR3 totals 14 residues. Germline V lookup: CDR1 SNHLY, CDR2 FYNNEI. CDR3 in DNA: TGTGCCAGCATCAAAGACAGGGTAGGGACTGAAGCTTTCTTT. Its protein is CASIKDRVGTEAFF.

This clone was detected a few times. CDR3 nucleotide sequence: TGCGCCAGCAGCCCCAGCTCAGGACACATAACCTACGAGCAGTACTTC. Its translation is CASSPSSGHITYEQYF. The chain links TRBV4-1 to TRBJ2-7; tentative D call: TRBD1 (5 bases). V was pared by 4 bases and J by 2 bases, with 18 bases between. The CDR3 totals 16 residues. CDR1 and CDR2 (germline): MGHRA, YSYEKL.

As concerns this clone: Other nucleotide sequences from this sample produce the same CDR3. The chain recombines TRBV5-1 with TRBJ1-1, with 8 bases aligning to TRBD1. V shed 4 bases, J shed 3 bases, and the junction held 8 bases outside the gene matches. The CDR3 covers 15 residues. CDR1 is SGHRS, CDR2 YFSETQ, per germline. This CDR3 is CASSPRTGRDTEAFF. CDR3 DNA: TGCGCCAGCAGCCCGAGGACAGGGAGGGACACTGAAGCTTTCTTT.

The V gene is TRBV4-2, the J gene TRBJ2-2, with D possibly TRBD1 on 6 matching bases. Looked up from germline, CDR1 is LGHNA and CDR2 is YNFKEQ. CDR3 length: 16 residues. Trimming took off 1 base at V and 6 bases at J, with 15 bases between the two ends. The CDR3 nucleotides read TGTGCCAGCAGCCAAGCCCACCTACAGGGCTCCGGGGAGCTGTTTTTT. Translation: CASSQAHLQGSGELFF.

The gene calls are TRBV5-1 and TRBJ2-7, with 8 positions matching TRBD1. This CDR3 has 14 residues. The trim removed 4 bases at V and 3 bases at J, leaving 6 bases unmatched. Germline V gives CDR1 SGHRS, CDR2 YFSETQ. The DNA of the CDR3 is TGCGCCAGCAGCGACCGGACAGGGAACTACGAGCAGTACTTC. Translation: CASSDRTGNYEQYF. The variable domain in full, completed from reference TRBV5-1 and TRBJ2-7, reads KAGVTQTPRYLIKTRGQQVTLSCSPISGHRSVSWYQQTPGQGLQFLFEYFSETQRNKGNFPGRFSGRQFSNSRSEMNVSTLELGDSALYLCASSDRTGNYEQYFGPGTRLTVT.

The chain has TRBV3-1 (or the pseudogene TRBV3-2) and TRBJ2-7; unclear D gene. Germline V CDR1 and CDR2: LGHDT, YNNKEL (reference sequence). This CDR3 has 12 amino acids. Trimming removed 1 base at V and 6 bases at J, with 7 bases between. The CDR3 loop reads CASSQVESEQYF. The CDR3 DNA follows: TGTGCCAGCAGCCAAGTCGAGTCCGAGCAGTACTTC.

V usage is TRBV19 and J usage is TRBJ1-2; TRBD1 is a possible D gene (6 bases). The CDR3 extends over 15 amino acids. V lost 2 bases and J lost 4, with 14 bases in between. Germline CDR1 is LNHDA and CDR2 is SQIVND (reference sequence). CDR3 sequence (DNA): TGTGCCAGTAGTATAAGGGACACAGGAAGCTATGGCTACACCTTC. It is translated as CASSIRDTGSYGYTF.